The sequence of this T cell receptor beta chain was determined in a study of cytomegalovirus exposure and HLA in healthy donors. Study-level background: The same platform was used for the roughly 120 validation repertoires and the roughly 670 first-cohort repertoires, a later analysis reported. Findings and caveats of the study: It was reported that the classifier diagnosed cytomegalovirus status with high specificity and sensitivity in both the original and validation cohorts. The listing of fewer than 200 TCR beta chains classed them as cytomegalovirus-associated.

Regarding this clone: The antigen remains unidentified.

V trimming: 5 bases; J trimming: 0 bases; junction bases outside the gene matches: 9. The CDR3 spans 17 residues. Germline V gives CDR1 MNHEY, CDR2 SMNVEV (reference sequence). The assay was immunoSEQ multiplex PCR, and TCRdb's table has in-frame clones only and misses some. This repertoire shows some 210,000 clones, approximately 87% found once; its top ten account for roughly 5.5%. A roughly 120-subject validation cohort, separate from the 666-subject first cohort, supplied the donors. The TCR originated in a woman aged 18-30 years in good health and CMV-seronegative. The sequenced material came from PBMCs. The chain couples TRBV27 to TRBJ1-4; TRBD1 matches at 7 bases. CDR3 coding DNA: TGTGCCAGCAGTCCCCTCGGCAGGGGGACAACTAATGAAAAACTGTTTTTT. Translated, it gives CASSPLGRGTTNEKLFF.